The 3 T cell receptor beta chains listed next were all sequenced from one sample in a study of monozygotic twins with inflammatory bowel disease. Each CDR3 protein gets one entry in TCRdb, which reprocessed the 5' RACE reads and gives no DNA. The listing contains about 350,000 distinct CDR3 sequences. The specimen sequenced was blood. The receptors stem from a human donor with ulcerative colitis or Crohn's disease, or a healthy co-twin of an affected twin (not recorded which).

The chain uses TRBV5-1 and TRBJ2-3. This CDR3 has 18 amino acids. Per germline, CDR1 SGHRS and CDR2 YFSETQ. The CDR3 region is CASSLGRIQVESTDTQYF.

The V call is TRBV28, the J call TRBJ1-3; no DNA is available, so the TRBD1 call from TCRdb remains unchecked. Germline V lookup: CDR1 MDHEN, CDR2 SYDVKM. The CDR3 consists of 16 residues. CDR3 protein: CASSFAVSRKGNTIYF.

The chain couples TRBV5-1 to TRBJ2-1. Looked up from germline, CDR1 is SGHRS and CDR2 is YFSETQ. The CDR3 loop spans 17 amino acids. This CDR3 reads CASSLGAGLSQYNEQFF.